This T cell receptor (beta chain) was identified in a study of T cells after yellow fever vaccination. The germline V gene has CDR1 LGHDT and CDR2 YNNKEL (reference sequence). V lost 10 bases and J lost 9; bases outside the gene matches: 5. The CDR3 covers 12 residues. Conversion of TCR transcripts into cDNA relied on 5'RACE template switching, which added a universal primer site and UMIs. From the 5' RACE reads, TCRdb called clonotypes with MiXCR, one entry per CDR3 protein. The sample contains some 560,000 distinct CDR3 sequences, about a sixth of which appear only once. The starting material was PBMCs, obtained 5 days after the first yellow fever vaccination. V and J are TRBV3-1 and TRBJ1-6; 8 bases match TRBD1. The source of this sequence is a man aged 18 to 29 who received the YFV17D yellow fever vaccine. The CDR3 reads CATRQGSSPLHF. DNA of the CDR3: TGTGCCACCAGACAGGGGAGTTCACCCCTCCACTTT.